This T cell receptor (beta chain) was sequenced during a study of blood T cell repertoires in COVID-19. In the study overall: Samples of COVID-19 (acute and convalescent) were obtained from the United States, Italy and Spain. The analysed material was cDNA or gDNA that came from T cells, B-cell-depleted T cells, or PBMCs.

Measured with immunoSEQ multiplex PCR; TCRdb has only the in-frame clones, and not every one. The table includes 55,000 to 80,000 clones, 80% to 90% detected once. V lost 3 bases and J lost 3, with 9 bases in between. From germline, CDR1 is SGDLS and CDR2 YYNGEE. The CDR3 totals 13 residues. Sample: peripheral blood. The receptor's source is a man aged 50-59 years with active COVID-19. The rearrangement links TRBV9 to TRBJ1-1; D is possibly TRBD1 (5 bases). The CDR3 bases are TGTGCCAGCAGCGGGGGACTGGACACTGAAGCTTTCTTT. Translating it yields CASSGGLDTEAFF.